The 6 T cell receptor beta chains listed next were all sequenced from one sample in a study of T cell responses to AZD1222 COVID-19 vaccine. Only in-frame clones appear in the TCRdb table, and some are missing; sequencing was by immunoSEQ multiplex PCR. The data contain around 110,000 clones, around 88% of them singletons. Specimen: peripheral blood, collected on day 0 of AZD1222 vaccination. The receptors were gathered from an adult in good health.

This clone occurred a few times. This chain joins TRBV14 and TRBJ1-1, with D unresolved. Trimming took off 3 bases at V and 5 bases at J, with 10 bases between the two ends. CDR1 and CDR2 from the germline V gene are SGHDN and FVKESK. The length of the CDR3 is 13 residues. For the CDR3, the DNA is TGTGCCAGCAGCCAGTCCCCTCGGACTGAAGCTTTCTTT. Translated, it gives CASSQSPRTEAFF.

This clone has a single count. J is TRBJ2-3 and V is TRBV3-1 (or the pseudogene TRBV3-2); no reliable D call. Germline lookup yields CDR1 LGHDT and CDR2 YNNKEL (reference sequence). V was clipped by 2 bases and J by 9 bases, with 15 bases between them. CDR3 length: 14 amino acids. Here the CDR3 reads CASSQSGPSRTQYF. CDR3 in DNA: TGTGCCAGCAGCCAATCTGGACCCAGTCGAACGCAGTATTTT.

V usage is TRBV5-5 and J usage is TRBJ1-6; TRBD1 might be the D (5 bases). CDR3 size: 15 residues. V was shortened by 4 bases and J by 5 bases, with 13 bases between the two germline ends. Germline V gene data show CDR1 as SGHKS and CDR2 as YYEKEE (reference sequence). CDR3 coding DNA: TGTGCCAGCAGCACGGCGGGGCCTAATAATTCACCCCTCCACTTT. This sequence encodes CASSTAGPNNSPLHF.

This chain uses TRBV6-2 or TRBV6-3 with TRBJ2-5; 10 positions agree with TRBD2. The CDR3 is 15 amino acids. Per germline, CDR1 MNHEY and CDR2 SVGEGT. J was trimmed by 7 bases and V by 6 bases; bases with no gene match: 11. CDR3 DNA: TGTGCCAGCAGCCGCCGAAGCGGGGGGGCCGTGACCCAGTACTTC. This codes for CASSRRSGGAVTQYF.

The V call is TRBV20-1, the J call TRBJ1-2; D gene uncertain. V lost 3 bases to trimming and J lost 4 bases, with 9 bases between them. The CDR3 totals 12 residues. Germline CDR1 is DFQATT and CDR2 is SNEGSKA (reference sequence). CDR3 amino acids: CSASGHVYGYTF. The CDR3 DNA sequence: TGCAGTGCTAGTGGGCACGTCTATGGCTACACCTTC.

The chain is built from TRBV18 and TRBJ2-7; the D gene is possibly TRBD1 (6 bases). Trimming removed 2 bases at V and 2 bases at J, with 13 bases between. Germline CDR1 and CDR2: KGHSH and LQKENI. The CDR3 length is 15 residues. CDR3 region: CASSPVSGAPYEQYF. The CDR3 DNA is TGTGCCAGCTCACCAGTTTCAGGGGCTCCCTACGAGCAGTACTTC. Together with reference TRBV18 and TRBJ2-7, the CDR3 gives the full variable domain: NAGVMQNPRHLVRRRGQEARLRCSPMKGHSHVYWYRQLPEEGLKFMVYLQKENIIDESGMPKERFSAEFPKEGPSILRIQQVVRGDSAAYFCASSPVSGAPYEQYFGPGTRLTVT.